These 27 T cell receptor beta chains originate from one sample sequenced in a study of response to subunit inactivated influenza vaccine (dated by TCRdb to 2016 to 2019). The library was prepared using RT-PCR. Sequencing took place on an Illumina HiSeq 2500. TCRdb took the public reads, trimmed them with fastp at Q25, ran MiXCR for clone calling and kept in-frame beta chains. Duplicate CDR3 protein sequences are folded into a single record with the most common DNA and genes. The sample table holds roughly 500,000 distinct CDR3 sequences, of which roughly 25% were seen once. The ten largest account for around 2.8% of the sample. This same sample was also part of a study on T cells expressing NK-cell markers. Per the second study: TCR beta cDNA libraries were prepared using 5'RACE template switching, which introduced a universal primer site and unique molecular identifiers.

This sample comprised CD4+ T cells sorted from PBMCs, obtained about 13 days after vaccination. The source is a man aged 45-60 years who received an inactivated influenza vaccine. Donor details come from another sample of the same person, matched by shared clones.

This clonotype is categorized as medium-sized. J is TRBJ2-1 and V is TRBV5-1; D not resolved. The CDR3 has 17 amino acids. From germline, CDR1 is SGHRS and CDR2 YFSETQ. Trimming removed 0 bases at V and 0 bases at J, with 13 bases between. The CDR3 protein is CASSLGRSVVSYNEQFF. The CDR3 DNA follows: TGCGCCAGCAGCTTGGGCCGCAGTGTCGTCTCCTACAATGAGCAGTTCTTC.

A few counts support this clonotype. The chain carries TRBV15 and TRBJ1-2; D gene uncertain. Germline V lookup: CDR1 LNHNV, CDR2 YYDKDF (reference sequence). With 0 bases removed from V and 7 bases from J, the gap between germline ends came to 12 bases. There are 14 residues in the CDR3. The CDR3 here is CATSRDRRSGGYTF. Here the CDR3 DNA reads TGTGCCACCAGCAGAGATCGTAGGTCGGGTGGCTACACCTTC.

The chain links TRBV7-2 to TRBJ2-2; D unclear. From germline, CDR1 is SGHTA and CDR2 FQGNSA. Trimming shortened V by 2 bases and J by 6 bases, and 7 bases separated the two germline ends. The CDR3 spans 13 residues. The CDR3 region is CASSLFIPGELFF. DNA of the CDR3: TGTGCCAGCAGCTTATTTATCCCCGGGGAGCTGTTTTTT.

This clonotype was detected ten times or more. The chain is built from TRBV11-2 and TRBJ2-3; unclear D gene. Deletions cut 7 bases from V and 4 bases from J, with 12 bases between. This CDR3 contains 13 residues. CDR1 is SGHAT, CDR2 FQNNGV, per germline. CDR3 amino acids: CASTQSGPDTQYF. In DNA form, the CDR3 reads TGTGCCAGCACCCAATCCGGCCCAGATACGCAGTATTTT.

This clonotype was detected a few times. The chain combines TRBV2 with TRBJ1-5; a weak D match, TRBD1 (6 bases). V dropped 4 bases and J dropped 5 bases, with 12 bases sitting between them. CDR1 and CDR2 (germline): SNHLY, FYNNEI. The length of the CDR3 is 14 residues. Here the CDR3 reads CASSGGQWDQPQHF. In DNA form, the CDR3 reads TGTGCCAGCAGTGGTGGACAGTGGGATCAGCCCCAGCATTTT.

This clonotype came up a few times. This chain joins TRBV7-7 and TRBJ2-5; 7 nucleotides agree with TRBD1. The CDR3 loop spans 16 amino acids. V lost 4 bases, J lost 1 base, and 9 bases stayed unmatched. CDR1 is SSHAT, CDR2 FNYEAQ, per germline (reference sequence). This chain's CDR3 is CASSSETGKFQETQYF. CDR3 sequence (DNA): TGTGCCAGCAGCTCCGAGACAGGGAAATTCCAAGAGACCCAGTACTTC. The complete variable domain, with remaining parts taken from reference TRBV7-7 and TRBJ2-5, reads GAGVSQSPRYKVTKRGQDVTLRCDPISSHATLYWYQQALGQGPEFLTYFNYEAQPDKSGLPSDRFSAERPEGSISTLTIQRTEQRDSAMYRCASSSETGKFQETQYFGPGTRLLVL.

The chain combines TRBV6-2 or TRBV6-3 with TRBJ2-7; no clear D gene. Deletions cut 2 bases from V and 3 bases from J, with 8 bases between. Germline V lookup: CDR1 MNHEY, CDR2 SVGEGT. The CDR3 contains 13 residues. The CDR3 spells CASSYRRLYEQYF. The CDR3 bases are TGTGCCAGCAGTTACAGGCGACTCTACGAGCAGTACTTC.

The rearrangement joins TRBV6-2 or TRBV6-3 to TRBJ2-5, with D tentatively TRBD2 (6 bases). Germline CDR1 reads MNHEY; CDR2 reads SVGEGT. The CDR3 totals 15 residues. Trimming took 3 bases from V and 0 from J, leaving 11 bases between them. The CDR3 DNA reads TGTGCCAGCAGTTATCGGGGGTTGTACCAAGAGACCCAGTACTTC. It codes for CASSYRGLYQETQYF.

This clonotype was seen a handful of times. V usage is TRBV5-1 and J usage is TRBJ2-1, with D perhaps matching TRBD2 (6 bases). The V end lost 1 base, the J end lost 6 bases, and 11 bases lay between the germline ends. CDR1 and CDR2 from the germline V gene are SGHRS and YFSETQ. CDR3 size: 14 residues. CDR3 in amino acids: CASSLTEGGNEQFF. In DNA, the CDR3 is TGCGCCAGCAGCTTGACCGAGGGAGGCAATGAGCAGTTCTTC.

The sample holds one count of this clonotype. This chain links TRBV28 with TRBJ1-5, with D perhaps TRBD1 (5 bases). Germline CDR1 and CDR2: MDHEN and SYDVKM. The CDR3 is made up of 14 amino acids. The V end was cut by 3 bases, the J end by 5 bases, with 11 bases between. The CDR3 nucleotides read TGTGCCAGCAGTTTTGCAGGGAAGCATCAGCCCCAGCATTTT. Protein: CASSFAGKHQPQHF.

This clonotype was found a few times. V is TRBV10-3 and J is TRBJ2-7, with D perhaps TRBD1 or TRBD2 (5 bases each). In germline, CDR1 is ENHRY, CDR2 SYGVKD. The CDR3 totals 14 residues. The germline V and J ends were trimmed by 8 bases and 0 bases, with 14 bases remaining between them. The CDR3 DNA follows: TGTGCCATCGGAGCGAGGGGCGACTCCTACGAGCAGTACTTC. It encodes CAIGARGDSYEQYF.

About this clonotype: Its ends do not fully match the called genes, so a read error is possible. The CDR3: CASSSPVMNTEAYF. CDR3 nucleotides: TGTGCCAGCAGTTCCCCCGTAATGAACACTGAAGCTTACTTT. This sequence joins TRBV28 and TRBJ1-1; D unclear. Looked up from germline, CDR1 is MDHEN and CDR2 is SYDVKM. The CDR3 has 14 residues.

This clonotype was detected a few times. This chain joins TRBV4-2 and TRBJ2-7; maybe TRBD1 (5 bases). V was pared by 5 bases and J by 4 bases, with 18 bases between. Germline-derived CDR1 and CDR2 are LGHNA and YNFKEQ. The CDR3 loop spans 15 amino acids. CDR3 nucleotides: TGTGCCAGCAGCACAGTCGGGCAGGGTCAATACGAGCAGTACTTC. This codes for CASSTVGQGQYEQYF.

The chain couples TRBV12-3 or TRBV12-4 to TRBJ2-5; 8 bases are a match to TRBD1. The CDR3 contains 15 residues. J was trimmed by 1 base and V by 5 bases; bases with no gene match: 6. CDR3 coding DNA: TGTGCCAGCAGTCCACGGACAGGGCCCCAAGAGACCCAGTACTTC. Residues: CASSPRTGPQETQYF.

The sample holds many counts of this clonotype. This chain links TRBV5-1 with TRBJ2-2, with 9 bases matching TRBD1. The CDR3 has 15 amino acids. The ends lost 2 bases at V and 5 bases at J; junction bases unmatched: 4. CDR1 is SGHRS, CDR2 YFSETQ, per germline. The CDR3 sequence is CASSLRTGETGELFF. In nucleotides, the CDR3 is TGCGCCAGCAGCTTAAGGACAGGGGAGACCGGGGAGCTGTTTTTT.

A few counts support this clonotype. The V and J genes are TRBV7-2 and TRBJ2-3; 10 nucleotides match TRBD2. The germline CDR1 and CDR2 sequences are SGHTA and FQGNSA. CDR3 length: 14 amino acids. The junction had 5 bases not matched to a gene; V was cut back by 6 bases and J by 5 bases. CDR3 amino acids: CASRSSGGRDTQYF. The CDR3 bases are TGTGCCAGCAGAAGTAGCGGGGGGAGAGATACGCAGTATTTT.

This clonotype was seen a handful of times. This sequence joins TRBV6-1 and TRBJ2-2, with 8 positions matching TRBD2. CDR1 and CDR2 from the germline V gene are MNHNS and SASEGT. The CDR3 extends over 13 amino acids. V dropped 6 bases and J dropped 6; count of bases not matched to a gene: 3. In DNA, the CDR3 is TGTGCCAGCAGCCGACTAGCGTCCGGGGAGCTGTTTTTT. As protein: CASSRLASGELFF.

This clonotype was recorded a few times. The CDR3 DNA reads TGTGCCAGCAGACGACAGGGGGCGAATCAGCCCCAGCATTTT. This encodes CASRRQGANQPQHF. The genes are TRBV7-8 and TRBJ1-5; 10 nucleotides line up with TRBD1. The junction had 3 bases not matched to a gene; V was cut back by 6 bases and J by 4 bases. The CDR3 length is 14 residues. Per the germline V gene, CDR1 is SGHVS and CDR2 is FQNEAQ.

This rearrangement joins TRBV5-1 to TRBJ1-1; TRBD1 agrees at 8 bases. V was clipped by 3 bases and J by 3 bases; unmatched bases: 7. This CDR3 comprises 15 residues. Germline V gene sequence: CDR1 SGHRS, CDR2 YFSETQ. CDR3 DNA sequence: TGCGCCAGCAGCTGGCAGGGGGCGTTAGACACTGAAGCTTTCTTT. Translating it yields CASSWQGALDTEAFF. The full variable domain, its missing parts supplied by reference TRBV5-1 and TRBJ1-1, is KAGVTQTPRYLIKTRGQQVTLSCSPISGHRSVSWYQQTPGQGLQFLFEYFSETQRNKGNFPGRFSGRQFSNSRSEMNVSTLELGDSALYLCASSWQGALDTEAFFGQGTRLTVV.

Ten or more counts support this clonotype. This chain joins TRBV7-2 and TRBJ2-1, with 9 nucleotides matching TRBD1. Losses at the gene ends were 1 base for V and 6 bases for J; bases not matched to a gene: 10. Germline V CDR1 and CDR2: SGHTA, FQGNSA. There are 17 residues in the CDR3. CDR3 DNA: TGTGCCAGCAGCTTAGGGATTGCGGGACAGGGTGGCAATGAGCAGTTCTTC. Its protein is CASSLGIAGQGGNEQFF.

There are a few counts of this clonotype. The V and J genes are TRBV6-5 and TRBJ2-7; D gene ambiguous. This CDR3 is 13 amino acids long. Trimming stripped 1 base from V and 2 bases from J, with 6 bases between. CDR1 is MNHEY and CDR2 is SVGAGI in the germline V gene. CDR3 residues: CASSYLGAYEQYF. The CDR3 DNA reads TGTGCCAGCAGTTACTTAGGTGCCTACGAGCAGTACTTC.

This clonotype appeared a few times. The J gene is TRBJ2-1, the V gene TRBV4-3; TRBD2 aligns across 15 bases. The CDR3 is 15 amino acids. CDR1 and CDR2 (germline): LGHNA, YSLEER. Trimming cost V 0 bases and J 10 bases; bases outside gene matches: 1. The CDR3 DNA is TGCGCCAGCAGCCAAGACGGACTAGCGGGAGGGGAGCAGTTCTTC. This codes for CASSQDGLAGGEQFF.

This rearrangement joins TRBV12-5 to TRBJ2-7; D possibly corresponds to TRBD2 (5 bases). Germline CDR1 LGHNT, CDR2 FRNRAP. Trimming stripped 6 bases from V and 0 bases from J, with 12 bases between. The CDR3 runs 14 residues. As DNA, the CDR3 is TGTGCTAGTGGCCGAGGACTTGGCTCCTACGAGCAGTACTTC. This encodes CASGRGLGSYEQYF.

CDR3 loop: CSARGRAGGTYEQYF. The CDR3 DNA sequence: TGCAGTGCTAGAGGTCGCGCGGGGGGCACCTACGAGCAGTACTTC. The J gene is TRBJ2-7, the V gene TRBV20-1, with 8 bases lining up with TRBD2. The V gene end was trimmed by 1 base and the J gene end by 2 bases; junction bases not matched to a gene: 7. The CDR3 has 15 amino acids. Germline CDR1 and CDR2: DFQATT and SNEGSKA (reference sequence).

The rearrangement uses TRBV10-3 and TRBJ1-1; possible D gene TRBD1, 6 bases. This CDR3 has 13 residues. Germline CDR1 ENHRY, CDR2 SYGVKD. V dropped 9 bases and J dropped 1 base, with 12 bases sitting between them. CDR3 DNA sequence: TGTGCCATAAGGACAGTGGGGAACACTGAAGCTTTCTTT. This encodes CAIRTVGNTEAFF.

This clonotype has just a few counts. This chain uses TRBV21-1 with TRBJ2-1; TRBD2 is taken as the D call from the table, unchecked against the DNA. TRBV21-1 corresponds to a pseudogene. CDR3 length: 17 residues. This CDR3 reads CASSTLPREIGRDEQFF. The CDR3 DNA is TGTGCCAGCAGCACCCTCCCGCGGGAGATCGGTCGGGATGAGCAGTTCTTC.

This clonotype was detected a few times. V usage is TRBV11-2 and J usage is TRBJ2-3, with TRBD2 as a possible D gene (6 bases). This CDR3 has 16 residues. V lost 1 base, J lost 2 bases, and 13 bases lay in between. Germline V gene lookup returns CDR1 SGHAT and CDR2 FQNNGV. For the CDR3, the DNA is TGTGCCAGCAGCTTAGGCGGGAATCGCCACACAGATACGCAGTATTTT. Translation gives CASSLGGNRHTDTQYF.